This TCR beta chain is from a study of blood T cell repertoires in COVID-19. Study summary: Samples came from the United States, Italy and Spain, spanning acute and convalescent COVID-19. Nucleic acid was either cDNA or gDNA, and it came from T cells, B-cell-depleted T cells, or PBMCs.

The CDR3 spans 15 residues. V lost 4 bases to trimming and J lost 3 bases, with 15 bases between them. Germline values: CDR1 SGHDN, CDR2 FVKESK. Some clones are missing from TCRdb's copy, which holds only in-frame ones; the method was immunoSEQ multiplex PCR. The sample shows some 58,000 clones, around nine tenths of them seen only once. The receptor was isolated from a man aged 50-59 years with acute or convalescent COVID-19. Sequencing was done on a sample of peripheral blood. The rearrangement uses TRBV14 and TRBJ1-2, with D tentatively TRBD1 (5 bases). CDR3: CASSPPSTVYYGYTF. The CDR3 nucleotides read TGTGCCAGCAGCCCGCCTTCGACAGTTTACTATGGCTACACCTTC. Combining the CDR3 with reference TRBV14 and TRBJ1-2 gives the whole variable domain EAGVTQFPSHSVIEKGQTVTLRCDPISGHDNLYWYRRVMGKEIKFLLHFVKESKQDESGMPNNRFLAERTGGTYSTLKVQPAELEDSGVYFCASSPPSTVYYGYTFGSGTRLTVV.